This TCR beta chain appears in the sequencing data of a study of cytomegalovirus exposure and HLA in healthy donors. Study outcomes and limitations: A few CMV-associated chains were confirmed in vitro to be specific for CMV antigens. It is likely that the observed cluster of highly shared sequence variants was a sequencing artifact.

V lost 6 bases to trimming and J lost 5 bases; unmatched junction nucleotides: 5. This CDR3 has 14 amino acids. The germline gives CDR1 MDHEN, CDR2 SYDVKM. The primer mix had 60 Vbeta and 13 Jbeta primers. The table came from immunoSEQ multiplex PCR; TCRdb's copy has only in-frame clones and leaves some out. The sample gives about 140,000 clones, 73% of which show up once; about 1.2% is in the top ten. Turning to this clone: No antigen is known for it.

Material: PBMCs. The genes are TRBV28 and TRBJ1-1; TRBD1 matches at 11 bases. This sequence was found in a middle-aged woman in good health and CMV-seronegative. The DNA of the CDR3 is TGTGCCAGCAGACGGGACAGGGGGGGAACTGAAGCTTTCTTT. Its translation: CASRRDRGGTEAFF.